This record looks at one T cell receptor beta chain sequence and its context. The target antigen is unknown. This specimen belongs to a study of TIL therapy for anti-PD-1-resistant metastatic lung cancer. Study-level information: Tumor harvest preceded PD-1/PD-L1 blockade, followed by nivolumab treatment. Tumors had a median PD-L1 proportion score of approximately 5.5%. Median tumor mutation burden was roughly 1.4 mutations per megabase.

Study results and limitations: The cohort had more treatment-naive, never-smoker and oncogene-addicted patients than typical.

The time point denotes: pre-treatment sample, taken before nivolumab and TIL therapy. The libraries were made with immunoSEQ v3. The data were produced by immunoSEQ multiplex PCR, yet TCRdb's version contains in-frame clones alone and is incomplete. The sample carries 50,000 to 65,000 clones, 75% to 90% recorded once. Germline V lookup: CDR1 MGHRA, CDR2 YSYEKL. Trimming took off 1 base at V and 1 base at J, with 9 bases between the two ends. The CDR3 runs to 15 residues. The source is a person aged 25-85 years with non-small cell lung cancer. The starting material was blood, obtained at baseline. This chain uses TRBV4-1 with TRBJ2-3; no reliable D call. The CDR3 DNA is TGCGCCAGCAGCCAAGGCCAGATCGGCACAGATACGCAGTATTTT. As protein: CASSQGQIGTDTQYF.